Reported below is one TCR beta chain. This sample stems from a study of blood T cell repertoires in COVID-19. Generated by immunoSEQ multiplex PCR, the TCRdb table keeps only in-frame clones and is missing some. The sample has under 350,000 clones; approximately 85% are singletons. Germline V gene sequence: CDR1 MNHEY, CDR2 SVGAGI. This CDR3 is 14 amino acids long. V lost 4 bases, J lost 3 bases, and 13 bases lay in between. The chain combines TRBV6-5 with TRBJ2-7; D is perhaps TRBD1 (7 bases). The sequencing sample was made of peripheral blood. The source of this sequence is a human donor in a cohort sampled during active COVID-19. This chain's CDR3 is CASSFQGGIYEQYF. In DNA form, the CDR3 reads TGTGCCAGCAGTTTCCAGGGGGGAATCTACGAGCAGTACTTC.